The next 10 T cell receptor beta chains were all read from a single sample in a study of blood T cell repertoires in COVID-19. Here immunoSEQ multiplex PCR was the method, and the copy in TCRdb shows in-frame clones only, minus some. There are some 60,000 clones in the sample; approximately 83% occur only once, and approximately 10% lies in the top ten. Sequencing used peripheral blood. Every receptor here comes from a man in his fifties with COVID-19, enrolled during active disease.

This clone turned up a few times. V usage is TRBV20-1 and J usage is TRBJ2-1; TRBD2 might be the D (5 bases). Germline CDR1 reads DFQATT; CDR2 reads SNEGSKA (reference sequence). The CDR3 is made up of 11 amino acids. CDR3 coding DNA: TGCAGCCTTTCGGACGGGGATGAGCAGTTCTTC. This sequence encodes CSLSDGDEQFF.

The rearrangement uses TRBV18 and TRBJ2-3, with D uncertain. Trimming cost V 3 bases and J 1 base, with 8 bases left between them. Germline-derived CDR1 and CDR2 are KGHSH and LQKENI. This CDR3 is built from 14 residues. Here the CDR3 reads CASSPGMGTDTQYF. The CDR3, as DNA: TGTGCCAGCTCACCGGGCATGGGCACAGATACGCAGTATTTT.

This clone has only a few counts. The V and J genes are TRBV28 and TRBJ2-1; a weak D match, TRBD2 (6 bases). The CDR3 consists of 15 residues. Germline V gene lookup returns CDR1 MDHEN and CDR2 SYDVKM. V was shortened by 7 bases and J by 2 bases, with 15 bases between the two germline ends. Here the CDR3 DNA reads TGTGCCAGCAACCGATTCGGGGGAACCTACAATGAGCAGTTCTTC. It yields the protein CASNRFGGTYNEQFF.

This CDR3 reads CASSAGQTNYGYTF. The DNA for the CDR3 is TGTGCCAGCAGCGCTGGACAAACTAACTATGGCTACACCTTC. The chain has TRBV6-2 or TRBV6-3 and TRBJ1-2; D might be TRBD1 (5 bases). Trimming pared 6 bases from V and 0 bases from J, leaving 11 bases between. Germline CDR1 is MNHEY and CDR2 is SVGEGT. There are 14 residues in the CDR3.

This sequence joins TRBV5-1 and TRBJ2-2; D uncertain. Trimming shortened V by 0 bases and J by 2 bases, and 5 bases separated the two germline ends. Per the germline V gene, CDR1 is SGHRS and CDR2 is YFSETQ. This CDR3 contains 14 residues. CDR3 DNA sequence: TGCGCCAGCAGCTTGGTGACTAACACCGGGGAGCTGTTTTTT. Translated: CASSLVTNTGELFF.

CDR3 sequence (DNA): TGTGCCACCAGTGATGTCGGACAGGGTAGGCAGTTCTTC. This encodes CATSDVGQGRQFF. This chain links TRBV24-1 with TRBJ2-1, with 8 bases fitting TRBD1. Germline CDR1 KGHDR, CDR2 SFDVKD. This CDR3 comprises 13 residues. V lost 3 bases to trimming and J lost 12 bases; unmatched junction nucleotides: 6.

The chain couples TRBV7-8 to TRBJ2-1; TRBD2 matches at 7 bases. V trimming: 5 bases; J trimming: 5 bases; junction bases outside the gene matches: 9. This CDR3 has 15 amino acids. Germline V lookup: CDR1 SGHVS, CDR2 FQNEAQ. For the CDR3, the DNA is TGTGCCAGCAGCCAGAGGGCGGGAGATAACAATGAGCAGTTCTTC. It codes for CASSQRAGDNNEQFF.

V and J are TRBV7-9 and TRBJ1-2; TRBD1 matches at 8 bases. This CDR3 comprises 16 residues. Germline lookup yields CDR1 SEHNR and CDR2 FQNEAQ (reference sequence). The trim removed 5 bases at V and 8 bases at J, leaving 16 bases unmatched. This CDR3 is CASSRLRPGQGDGYTF. DNA of the CDR3: TGTGCCAGCAGCCGCCTTCGACCTGGACAGGGTGACGGCTACACCTTC.

The chain couples TRBV11-2 to TRBJ2-1; possible D gene TRBD2, 6 bases. Trimming took 1 base from V and 2 from J, leaving 15 bases between them. This CDR3 is 17 amino acids long. Germline values: CDR1 SGHAT, CDR2 FQNNGV. The CDR3 loop reads CASSLGEGLKTYNEQFF. The CDR3 nucleotides are TGTGCCAGCAGCTTAGGAGAGGGACTCAAGACCTACAATGAGCAGTTCTTC. Supplemented by reference TRBV11-2 and TRBJ2-1, the full variable domain reads EAGVAQSPRYKIIEKRQSVAFWCNPISGHATLYWYQQILGQGPKLLIQFQNNGVVDDSQLPKDRFSAERLKGVDSTLKIQPAKLEDSAVYLCASSLGEGLKTYNEQFFGPGTRLTVL.

The gene calls are TRBV6-5 and TRBJ2-3, with 8 positions matching TRBD1. V was clipped by 6 bases and J by 3 bases; unmatched bases: 8. This CDR3 has 15 residues. Germline V CDR1 and CDR2: MNHEY, SVGAGI. In DNA, the CDR3 is TGTGCCAGCAGCCCCCGACAGGGGATGACAGATACGCAGTATTTT. Protein sequence: CASSPRQGMTDTQYF.